The 20 T cell receptor beta chains below come from one sample, sequenced in a study of long-term antiretroviral therapy in people with HIV (dated by TCRdb to between 2021 and 2024). The immunoSEQ hsTCRB v3.0 assay was used at survey level resolution to sequence the TRB variable region. The clones in this table, taken by TCRdb from immuneACCESS, are in-frame only. Not every clone is retained; where verified, under half of the shortfall comes from an unresolved V gene, and the cause of the rest is unknown. Present in this sample are some 16,000 clones, about 80% of which were seen just once. The ten biggest clones cover roughly 23% of the sample. Sequenced here: unsorted PBMCs, sampled 2.1 years after starting antiretroviral therapy. The source of these receptors is a man between 40 and 49 years old with HIV.

The chain employs TRBV5-5 and TRBJ1-1, with TRBD1 matching over 7 bases. Germline V lookup: CDR1 SGHKS, CDR2 YYEKEE (reference sequence). The ends lost 0 bases at V and 5 bases at J; junction bases unmatched: 10. CDR3 size: 16 residues. The chain's CDR3 is CASSLGLSEDRTEAFF. The DNA of the CDR3 is TGTGCCAGCAGCTTGGGGCTATCTGAGGACAGGACTGAAGCTTTCTTT. The full variable domain, its missing parts supplied by reference TRBV5-5 and TRBJ1-1, is DAGVTQSPTHLIKTRGQQVTLRCSPISGHKSVSWYQQVLGQGPQFIFQYYEKEERGRGNFPDRFSARQFPNYSSELNVNALLLGDSALYLCASSLGLSEDRTEAFFGQGTRLTVV.

The chain is built from TRBV2 and TRBJ2-1; D is unresolved. Trimming took 6 bases from V and 3 from J, leaving 6 bases between them. Germline assignment: CDR1 SNHLY and CDR2 FYNNEI. This CDR3 spans 12 amino acids. The CDR3 DNA sequence: TGTGCCAGCAGCAACGGCTACAATGAGCAGTTCTTC. This translates into CASSNGYNEQFF.

The chain joins TRBV29-1 to TRBJ2-7; D possibly matches TRBD1 or TRBD2 (5 bases each). V lost 6 bases, J lost 1 base, and 16 bases lay in between. CDR1 SQVTM and CDR2 ANQGSEA come from the germline V gene. The CDR3 is 14 residues long. The DNA for the CDR3 is TGCAGCGTCGCCGGGACGGCCTATTCCTACGAGCAGTACTTC. It encodes CSVAGTAYSYEQYF.

The chain has TRBV5-4 and TRBJ1-1; maybe TRBD1 (5 bases). The ends were cut back, 0 bases at V and 7 bases at J, with 7 bases in the middle. The length of the CDR3 is 12 residues. Germline V gives CDR1 SGHNT, CDR2 YYREEE (reference sequence). The CDR3 region has the DNA TGTGCCAGCAGCTTGGGAGACAGTGAAGCTTTCTTT. Translating it yields CASSLGDSEAFF.

This clone was observed a single time. The CDR3 loop is CAWREPAATNEKLFF. The CDR3 nucleotides read TGTGCCTGGAGGGAACCAGCCGCAACTAATGAAAAACTGTTTTTT. This chain links TRBV30 with TRBJ1-4; D is ambiguous. V lost 3 bases to trimming and J lost 0 bases, with 11 bases between them. This CDR3 is built from 15 residues. Germline CDR1 and CDR2: GTSNPN and SVGIG (reference sequence).

V is TRBV18 and J is TRBJ1-4; tentative D call: TRBD1 (5 bases). The V gene lost 8 bases and the J gene lost 4 bases, with 14 bases spanning the gap. The V gene's germline CDR1 is KGHSH and CDR2 LQKENI. CDR3 length equals 14 residues. The CDR3, as DNA: TGTGCCAGCGGACCGGGACGAGATAATGAAAAACTGTTTTTT. This translates into CASGPGRDNEKLFF. Variable domain in full (rest from reference TRBV18 and TRBJ1-4): NAGVMQNPRHLVRRRGQEARLRCSPMKGHSHVYWYRQLPEEGLKFMVYLQKENIIDESGMPKERFSAEFPKEGPSILRIQQVVRGDSAAYFCASGPGRDNEKLFFGSGTQLSVL.

The table lists this clone with a few counts. This chain joins TRBV13 and TRBJ1-1; TRBD1 is a possible D gene (6 bases). The V and J ends lost 6 bases and 1 base respectively, with 21 bases between them. From germline, CDR1 is PRHDT and CDR2 FYEKMQ (reference sequence). This CDR3 has 17 amino acids. CDR3 DNA sequence: TGTGCCAGCAGTCAGACCCGGGGGGCAGGTTGGAACACTGAAGCTTTCTTT. It codes for CASSQTRGAGWNTEAFF.

This clone was detected once. This sequence joins TRBV7-9 and TRBJ1-2, with a possible D match to TRBD1 (5 bases). Germline V CDR1 and CDR2: SEHNR, FQNEAQ (reference sequence). This CDR3 has 13 residues. V shed 1 base and J shed 4 bases, with 7 bases lying between them. DNA for the CDR3: TGTGCCAGCAGCTTAGGGGGCCCCTATGGCTACACCTTC. This encodes CASSLGGPYGYTF.

This sequence joins TRBV25-1 and TRBJ2-3; D is undetermined. CDR3 length: 15 residues. Germline lookup yields CDR1 MGHDK and CDR2 SYGVNS. Trimming removed 3 bases from V and 1 base from J, with 11 bases in between. In DNA, the CDR3 is TGTGCCAGCAGTGATCCCCGCGCGGGCACAGATACGCAGTATTTT. Translating it yields CASSDPRAGTDTQYF.

This clone was found a few times. The CDR3 reads CASSSRTDPYEQYF. The CDR3 DNA reads TGTGCCAGCAGTTCCAGGACGGACCCCTACGAGCAGTACTTC. V usage is TRBV27 and J usage is TRBJ2-7; D remains unclear. The germline V and J ends were trimmed by 4 bases and 2 bases, with 12 bases remaining between them. Germline CDR1 MNHEY, CDR2 SMNVEV (reference sequence). The CDR3 is made up of 14 amino acids.

V gene TRBV6-5 combines with J gene TRBJ1-5, with D uncertain. V gave up 0 bases and J gave up 4 bases, with 4 bases separating them. The CDR3 loop spans 13 amino acids. Germline CDR1 and CDR2: MNHEY and SVGAGI. The CDR3 region has the DNA TGTGCCAGCAGTTACTCGACGAATCAGCCCCAGCATTTT. As protein: CASSYSTNQPQHF.

The chain is built from TRBV6-5 and TRBJ2-1; 12 nucleotides agree with TRBD1. The CDR3 contains 16 residues. Germline CDR1 reads MNHEY; CDR2 reads SVGAGI. Trimming removed 2 bases from V and 7 bases from J; junction bases left unmatched: 6. The CDR3 bases are TGTGCCAGCAGTTACGCGACGGGACAGGGGGCGAATGAGCAGTTCTTC. Translated: CASSYATGQGANEQFF.

This sequence joins TRBV10-2 and TRBJ1-1, with 10 bases identical to TRBD1. CDR3 length: 15 amino acids. The V gene's germline CDR1 is WSHSY and CDR2 SAAADI. V trimming: 8 bases; J trimming: 5 bases; junction bases outside the gene matches: 11. The CDR3, as DNA: TGCGCCAGCGTCCCGGGACAGGGGTACTTGACTGAAGCTTTCTTT. As protein: CASVPGQGYLTEAFF.

This chain connects TRBV19 to TRBJ1-6; unclear D gene. The CDR3 contains 14 residues. Trimming left V 8 bases short and J 13 bases short, with 21 bases between. Germline V lookup: CDR1 LNHDA, CDR2 SQIVND (reference sequence). The CDR3 sequence: CASGIDRVRTPLHF. CDR3 nucleotide sequence: TGTGCCAGTGGCATAGACCGCGTCAGAACGCCCCTCCACTTT.

V is TRBV7-9 and J is TRBJ1-1, with D possibly being TRBD1 (5 bases). Germline assignment: CDR1 SEHNR and CDR2 FQNEAQ (reference sequence). There are 13 residues in the CDR3. Trimming left V 4 bases short and J 4 bases short, with 10 bases between. The CDR3 nucleotides read TGTGCCAGCAGCTGGTGGGGGGGCACTGAAGCTTTCTTT. It codes for CASSWWGGTEAFF.

This chain uses TRBV4-2 with TRBJ2-3; 10 bases agree with TRBD2. Trimming took 4 bases from V and 0 from J; bases not matched to a gene: 1. CDR1 LGHNA and CDR2 YNFKEQ come from the germline V gene. The CDR3 loop spans 15 amino acids. Here the CDR3 reads CASSPTSGSTDTQYF. The CDR3 nucleotides read TGTGCCAGCAGCCCGACTAGCGGGAGCACAGATACGCAGTATTTT.

This clone has only a few counts. The chain uses TRBV4-1 and TRBJ2-7, with a weak D call TRBD2 (6 bases). The CDR3 is 15 amino acids. Trimming shortened V by 0 bases and J by 2 bases, and 11 bases separated the two germline ends. CDR1 is MGHRA and CDR2 is YSYEKL in the germline V gene. The CDR3: CASSQDTGVAYEQYF. CDR3 DNA: TGCGCCAGCAGCCAAGATACGGGAGTAGCCTACGAGCAGTACTTC.

This clone showed up just once. This rearrangement joins TRBV4-2 to TRBJ2-5, with 14 bases that match TRBD2. This CDR3 contains 17 residues. Germline V lookup: CDR1 LGHNA, CDR2 YNFKEQ. V lost 4 bases, J lost 4 bases, and 8 bases stayed unmatched. CDR3 DNA: TGTGCCAGCAGCCGGGAGACTAGCGGGGGGGCCCGAGAGACCCAGTACTTC. Amino acids: CASSRETSGGARETQYF.

The rearrangement links TRBV5-8 to TRBJ1-2; D remains unclear. The CDR3 runs 13 residues. Trimming took 3 bases from V and 7 from J, leaving 13 bases between them. The V gene's germline CDR1 is SGHTS and CDR2 YDEGEE. In DNA form, the CDR3 reads TGTGCCAGCAGCTCTTGGAGGGAGGGTGGCTACACCTTC. It is translated as CASSSWREGGYTF.

This chain links TRBV2 with TRBJ2-7, with D maybe TRBD2 (5 bases). Trimming removed 4 bases at V and 1 base at J, with 8 bases between. This CDR3 contains 13 residues. CDR1 is SNHLY, CDR2 FYNNEI, per germline. Here the CDR3 reads CASSVGVSYEQYF. The CDR3 region has the DNA TGTGCCAGCAGTGTCGGGGTTTCCTACGAGCAGTACTTC.